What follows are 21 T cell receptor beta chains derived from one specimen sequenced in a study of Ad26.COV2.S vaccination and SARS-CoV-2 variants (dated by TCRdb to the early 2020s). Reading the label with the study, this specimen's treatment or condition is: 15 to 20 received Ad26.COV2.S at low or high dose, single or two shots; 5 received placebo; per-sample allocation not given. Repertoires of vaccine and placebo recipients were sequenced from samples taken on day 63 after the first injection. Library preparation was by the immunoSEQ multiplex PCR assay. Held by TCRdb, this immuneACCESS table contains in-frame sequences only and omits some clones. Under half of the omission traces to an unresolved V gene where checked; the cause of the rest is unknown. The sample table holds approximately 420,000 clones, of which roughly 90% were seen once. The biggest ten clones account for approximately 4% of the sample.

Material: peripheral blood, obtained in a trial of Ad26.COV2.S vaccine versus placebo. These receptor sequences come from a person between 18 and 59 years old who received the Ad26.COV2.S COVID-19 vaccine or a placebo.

The CDR3, as DNA: TGTGCCAGCATACTGGGGGCTGGGAATGAGCAGTTCTTC. Translated, it gives CASILGAGNEQFF. This rearrangement joins TRBV5-6 to TRBJ2-1; possibly TRBD1 for D (6 bases). CDR3 length: 13 amino acids. Trimming removed 6 bases at V and 7 bases at J, with 14 bases between. Germline loops: CDR1 SGHDT, CDR2 YYEEEE.

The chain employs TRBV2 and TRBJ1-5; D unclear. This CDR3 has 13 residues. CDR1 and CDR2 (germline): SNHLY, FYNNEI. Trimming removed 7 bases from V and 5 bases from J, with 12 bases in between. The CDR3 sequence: CASTGGPHQPQHF. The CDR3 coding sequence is TGTGCCAGCACGGGAGGGCCCCATCAGCCCCAGCATTTT. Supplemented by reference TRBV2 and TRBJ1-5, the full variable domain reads EPEVTQTPSHQVTQMGQEVILRCVPISNHLYFYWYRQILGQKVEFLVSFYNNEISEKSEIFDDQFSVERPDGSNFTLKIRSTKLEDSAMYFCASTGGPHQPQHFGDGTRLSIL.

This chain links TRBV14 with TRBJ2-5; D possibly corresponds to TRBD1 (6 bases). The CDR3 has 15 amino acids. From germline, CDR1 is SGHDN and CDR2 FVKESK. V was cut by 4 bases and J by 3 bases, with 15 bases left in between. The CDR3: CASSPRGTSKETQYF. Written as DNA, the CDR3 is TGTGCCAGCAGCCCACGAGGGACATCCAAAGAGACCCAGTACTTC. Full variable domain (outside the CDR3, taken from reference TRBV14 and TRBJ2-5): EAGVTQFPSHSVIEKGQTVTLRCDPISGHDNLYWYRRVMGKEIKFLLHFVKESKQDESGMPNNRFLAERTGGTYSTLKVQPAELEDSGVYFCASSPRGTSKETQYFGPGTRLLVL.

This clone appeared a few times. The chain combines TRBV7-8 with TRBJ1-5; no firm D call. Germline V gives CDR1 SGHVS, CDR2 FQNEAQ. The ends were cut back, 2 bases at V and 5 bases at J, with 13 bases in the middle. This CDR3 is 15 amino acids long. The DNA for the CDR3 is TGTGCCAGCAGCTTAAGCAGGCTTAACGATCAGCCCCAGCATTTT. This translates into CASSLSRLNDQPQHF.

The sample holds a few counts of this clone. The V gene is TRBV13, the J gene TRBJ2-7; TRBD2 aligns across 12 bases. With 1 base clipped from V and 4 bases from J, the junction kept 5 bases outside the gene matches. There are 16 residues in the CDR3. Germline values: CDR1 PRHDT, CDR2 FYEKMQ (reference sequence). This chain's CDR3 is CASSLVTSGGGYEQYF. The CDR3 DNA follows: TGTGCCAGCAGCTTAGTGACTAGCGGGGGTGGATACGAGCAGTACTTC.

The CDR3 is CASSSTGTATGELFF. In DNA, the CDR3 is TGCGCCAGCAGCTCCACCGGGACAGCCACCGGGGAGCTGTTTTTT. The chain links TRBV5-1 to TRBJ2-2; 7 positions match TRBD1. Germline lookup yields CDR1 SGHRS and CDR2 YFSETQ. V trimming: 3 bases; J trimming: 4 bases; junction bases outside the gene matches: 6. The CDR3 is made up of 15 amino acids.

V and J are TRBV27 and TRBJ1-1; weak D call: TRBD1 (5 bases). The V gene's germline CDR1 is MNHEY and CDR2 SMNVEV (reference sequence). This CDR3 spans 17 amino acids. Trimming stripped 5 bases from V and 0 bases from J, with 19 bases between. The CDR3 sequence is CASSPGDRRYLNTEAFF. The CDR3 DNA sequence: TGTGCCAGCAGTCCCGGAGACAGACGATACCTGAACACTGAAGCTTTCTTT.

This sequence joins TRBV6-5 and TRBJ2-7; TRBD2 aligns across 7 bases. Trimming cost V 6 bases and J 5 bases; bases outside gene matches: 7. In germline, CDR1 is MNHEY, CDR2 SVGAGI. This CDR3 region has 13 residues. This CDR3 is CASRKRGGNEQYF. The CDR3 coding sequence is TGTGCCAGCAGGAAGAGGGGAGGGAACGAGCAGTACTTC.

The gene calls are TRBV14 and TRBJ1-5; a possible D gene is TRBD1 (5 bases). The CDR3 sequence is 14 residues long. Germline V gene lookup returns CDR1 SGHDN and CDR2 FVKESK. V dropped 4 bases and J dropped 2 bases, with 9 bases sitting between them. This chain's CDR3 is CASSRQGGNQPQHF. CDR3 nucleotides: TGTGCCAGCAGCCGGCAAGGGGGCAATCAGCCCCAGCATTTT.

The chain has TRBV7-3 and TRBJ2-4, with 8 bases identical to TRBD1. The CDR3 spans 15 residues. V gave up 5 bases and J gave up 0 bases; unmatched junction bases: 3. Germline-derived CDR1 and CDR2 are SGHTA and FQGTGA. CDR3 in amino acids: CASSRTGGAKNIQYF. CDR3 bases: TGTGCCAGCAGCCGAACAGGGGGAGCCAAAAACATTCAGTACTTC.

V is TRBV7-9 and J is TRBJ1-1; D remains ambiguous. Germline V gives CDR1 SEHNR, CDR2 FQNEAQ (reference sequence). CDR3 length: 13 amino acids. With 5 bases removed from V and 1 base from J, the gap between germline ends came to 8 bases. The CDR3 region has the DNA TGTGCCAGCAGCCAAACCTCGAACACTGAAGCTTTCTTT. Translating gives CASSQTSNTEAFF.

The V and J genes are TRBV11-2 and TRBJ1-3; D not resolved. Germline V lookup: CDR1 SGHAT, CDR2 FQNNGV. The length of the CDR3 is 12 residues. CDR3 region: CATERRGNTIYF. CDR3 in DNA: TGTGCGACCGAACGTCGTGGAAACACCATATATTTT.

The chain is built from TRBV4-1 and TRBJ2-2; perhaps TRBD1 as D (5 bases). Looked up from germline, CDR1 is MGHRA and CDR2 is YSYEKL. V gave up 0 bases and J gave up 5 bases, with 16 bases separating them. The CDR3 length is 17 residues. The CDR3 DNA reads TGCGCCAGCAGCCAAGAAGCTATGGGGCAGTCAACCGGGGAGCTGTTTTTT. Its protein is CASSQEAMGQSTGELFF.

The CDR3 bases are TGTGCCAGCAGCCCCGGGGAGGGAGAAAAACTGTTTTTT. It encodes CASSPGEGEKLFF. The genes are TRBV7-9 and TRBJ1-4, with D unresolved. Per the germline V gene, CDR1 is SEHNR and CDR2 is FQNEAQ (reference sequence). This CDR3 is 13 amino acids long. V was shortened by 5 bases and J by 8 bases, with 12 bases between the two germline ends.

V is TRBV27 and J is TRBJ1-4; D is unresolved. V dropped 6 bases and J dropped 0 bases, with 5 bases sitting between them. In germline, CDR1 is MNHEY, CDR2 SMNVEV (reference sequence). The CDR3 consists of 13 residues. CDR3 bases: TGTGCCAGCAGCTTTGCAACTAATGAAAAACTGTTTTTT. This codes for CASSFATNEKLFF.

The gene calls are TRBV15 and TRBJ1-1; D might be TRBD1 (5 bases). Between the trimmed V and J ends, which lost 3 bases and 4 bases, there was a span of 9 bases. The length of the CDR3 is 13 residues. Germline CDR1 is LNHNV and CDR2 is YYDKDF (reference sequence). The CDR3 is CATSSGGSTEAFF. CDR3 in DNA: TGTGCCACCAGCAGCGGGGGGAGCACTGAAGCTTTCTTT.

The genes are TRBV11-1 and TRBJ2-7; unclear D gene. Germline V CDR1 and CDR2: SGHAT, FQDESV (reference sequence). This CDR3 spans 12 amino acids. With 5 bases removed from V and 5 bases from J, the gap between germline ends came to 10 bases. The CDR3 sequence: CASSPDTHEQYF. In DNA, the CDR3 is TGTGCCAGCAGCCCCGATACCCACGAGCAGTACTTC.

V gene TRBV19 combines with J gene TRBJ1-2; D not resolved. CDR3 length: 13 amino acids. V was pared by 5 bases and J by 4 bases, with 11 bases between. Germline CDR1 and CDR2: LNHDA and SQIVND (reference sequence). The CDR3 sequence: CASSLGRTYGYTF. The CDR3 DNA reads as TGTGCCAGTAGTCTTGGACGGACCTATGGCTACACCTTC. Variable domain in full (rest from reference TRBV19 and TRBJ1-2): DGGITQSPKYLFRKEGQNVTLSCEQNLNHDAMYWYRQDPGQGLRLIYYSQIVNDFQKGDIAEGYSVSREKKESFPLTVTSAQKNPTAFYLCASSLGRTYGYTFGSGTRLTVV.

The CDR3 loop is CASSFNGVDTEAFF. Written as DNA, the CDR3 is TGCGCCAGCAGCTTCAATGGGGTGGACACTGAAGCTTTCTTT. J is TRBJ1-1 and V is TRBV5-1; D not resolved. V lost 2 bases and J lost 3, with 11 bases in between. The CDR3 is made up of 14 amino acids. Germline V gene data show CDR1 as SGHRS and CDR2 as YFSETQ. The variable domain in full, completed from reference TRBV5-1 and TRBJ1-1, reads KAGVTQTPRYLIKTRGQQVTLSCSPISGHRSVSWYQQTPGQGLQFLFEYFSETQRNKGNFPGRFSGRQFSNSRSEMNVSTLELGDSALYLCASSFNGVDTEAFFGQGTRLTVV.

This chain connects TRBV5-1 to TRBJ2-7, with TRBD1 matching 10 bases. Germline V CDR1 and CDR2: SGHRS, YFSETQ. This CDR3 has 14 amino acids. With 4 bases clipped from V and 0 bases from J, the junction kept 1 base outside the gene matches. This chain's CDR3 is CASSGTGVSYEQYF. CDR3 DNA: TGCGCCAGCAGCGGGACAGGGGTCTCCTACGAGCAGTACTTC.

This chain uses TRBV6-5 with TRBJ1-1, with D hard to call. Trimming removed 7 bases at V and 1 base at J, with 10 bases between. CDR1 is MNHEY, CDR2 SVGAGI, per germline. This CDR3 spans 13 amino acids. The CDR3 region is CASIATGNTEAFF. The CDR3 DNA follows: TGTGCCAGCATTGCAACTGGGAACACTGAAGCTTTCTTT.